Below, one T cell receptor beta chain is given with its context. The target antigen is unknown. The entry originates in a study of T cell responses to AZD1222 COVID-19 vaccine. The CDR3 spans 13 residues. Germline CDR1 SGHAT, CDR2 FQNNGV. V was clipped by 4 bases and J by 13 bases, with 18 bases between them. Data came from immunoSEQ multiplex PCR; TCRdb stores just in-frame clones and leaves some out. The sample lists 65,000 to 90,000 clones, roughly 90% occurring once. Study-level results: Clonal diversity was possibly underestimated, and the donors were mostly white British, with more females. Baseline serology detected seropositivity in only a handful of AZD1222 recipients.

V usage is TRBV11-2 and J usage is TRBJ2-3; either TRBD1 or TRBD2 may supply D (5 bases each). This sequence was found in an adult in good health. Sequencing was performed on peripheral blood, taken on day 0 of AZD1222 vaccination. CDR3 loop: CASSYGDPQKKYF. CDR3 coding DNA: TGTGCCAGCAGCTATGGGGACCCCCAGAAGAAGTATTTT.